Listed below are T cell receptor beta chains from one sample, sequenced in a study of monozygotic twins with inflammatory bowel disease. TCRdb reanalyzed the 5' RACE reads, giving one entry per CDR3 protein sequence and no DNA. The sample table sets out approximately 200,000 distinct CDR3 sequences. Sequences were obtained from blood. All receptors come from a human donor with ulcerative colitis or Crohn's disease, or a healthy co-twin of an affected twin (not recorded which). The CDR3 runs from the conserved cysteine through the conserved F or W. Each record gives: clone size, V gene, J gene, CDR3 protein. Expanded clones are given a class, and other clones once, few, many or no size at all.

NA	TRBV12-3/TRBV12-4	TRBJ1-1	CASSPWTGTEAFF
NA	TRBV20-1	TRBJ2-2	CSARASGGATGELFF
NA	TRBV6-5	TRBJ2-1	CASSSTYNEQFF
NA	TRBV9	TRBJ2-6	CASSDERRANVLTF
NA	TRBV6-5	TRBJ1-4	CASKLGANEKLFF
NA	TRBV11-2	TRBJ1-5	CASSVQRNQPQHF
NA	TRBV6-5	TRBJ2-3	CASSYVAGGPDTQYF
NA	TRBV20-1	TRBJ1-5	CSATKGAFGQPQHF
NA	TRBV29-1	TRBJ2-1	CSVGTGSYNEQFF
NA	TRBV20-1	TRBJ1-6	CSASGTRNSPLHF
NA	TRBV5-1	TRBJ2-3	CASSQTGQVPRDTQYF
NA	TRBV5-1	TRBJ2-1	CASSNRLGDNEQFF
NA	TRBV4-1	TRBJ2-3	CASSQDPLGGTQYF
NA	TRBV5-5	TRBJ2-1	CASFLAGVFSYNEQFF
NA	TRBV5-1	TRBJ1-2	CASSPDRANYGYTF
NA	TRBV20-1	TRBJ1-1	CSARPPNTEAFF
NA	TRBV20-1	TRBJ2-1	CSAVTGAYTTNEQFF
NA	TRBV5-1	TRBJ1-2	CASSLWQTNYGYTF
NA	TRBV5-1	TRBJ1-5	CASSDGQGIKPQHF
NA	TRBV20-1	TRBJ1-1	CSASSQLNTEAFF
NA	TRBV11-2	TRBJ2-1	CASSFGTHSDNEQFF
medium-sized	TRBV4-1	TRBJ1-1	CASSPPRMNTEAFF
NA	TRBV5-1	TRBJ2-7	CASNLTQGYTVSEQYF
NA	TRBV15	TRBJ2-1	CATSPKSGTRQEQFF
NA	TRBV27	TRBJ1-1	CASSSRRTGNTEAFF
NA	TRBV10-3	TRBJ2-2	CANGQGGDTGELFF
NA	TRBV20-1	TRBJ2-1	CSARTSGGAQFF
NA	TRBV3-1	TRBJ1-5	CASSQQLNQPQHF
NA	TRBV5-1	TRBJ2-5	CASSGGRLQETQYF
NA	TRBV7-2	TRBJ1-6	CASSPGTGRGNSPLHF
NA	TRBV18	TRBJ2-7	CASSPLTGTGVGEQYF
NA	TRBV7-9	TRBJ2-1	CAAGGYNEQFF
NA	TRBV5-1	TRBJ2-1	CASILTWEIVAYNEQFF
NA	TRBV27	TRBJ1-3	CASSPFGDSSGNTIYF
NA	TRBV20-1	TRBJ2-5	CSASASEGAVGETQYF
NA	TRBV7-2	TRBJ2-1	CASSEIAGGYNEQFF
NA	TRBV4-1	TRBJ1-1	CASSHRHTNTEAFF
NA	TRBV7-2	TRBJ1-6	CASSLKIRATDSPLHF
NA	TRBV20-1	TRBJ2-1	CSARDQERGSYNEQFF
NA	TRBV12-3/TRBV12-4	TRBJ2-2	CASSLMGPGELFF
NA	TRBV5-1	TRBJ1-2	CASSGPTGTTGYTF
NA	TRBV2	TRBJ1-6	CASSEGQGNSPLHF
NA	TRBV20-1	TRBJ1-2	CSARGGVFPYGYTF
NA	TRBV29-1	TRBJ1-1	CSVVIYMNTEAFF
NA	TRBV7-9	TRBJ1-5	CASSLGADQPQHF
NA	TRBV20-1	TRBJ1-3	CSARREGWELSGNTIYF
NA	TRBV2	TRBJ1-1	CASRSRQNTEAFF
NA	TRBV24-1	TRBJ1-2	CATRAGEGYTF
NA	TRBV6-5	TRBJ1-4	CASSSSVAATNEKLFF
NA	TRBV18	TRBJ1-5	CASSPTGDQPQHF
NA	TRBV11-2	TRBJ2-5	CASSFGTRRETQYF
NA	TRBV3-1	TRBJ1-2	CASNGGADSSGYTF
NA	TRBV5-1	TRBJ1-1	CASSLSSLLGTEAFF
NA	TRBV19	TRBJ1-1	CASSEGKFEAFF
NA	TRBV7-2	TRBJ1-6	CASSLRQSSYNSPLHF
NA	TRBV7-2	TRBJ1-1	CASSLQGASTEAFF
NA	TRBV7-2	TRBJ1-4	CASSLRPQGFGEKLFF
NA	TRBV7-9	TRBJ1-1	CASRPPGLVNTEAFF